The clone carrying this TCR beta chain was counted between two and nine times. The data stem from a study of T cell repertoires in cytomegalovirus infection. TCRdb called the reads again in MiXCR, with one record for every CDR3 protein. The sample consists of 600,000 to 800,000 distinct CDR3 sequences, roughly 26% of them appearing once. The V and J ends lost 5 bases and 2 bases, in that order; junction bases with no gene match: 8. The V gene's germline CDR1 is SGHTA and CDR2 FQGNSA. This CDR3 is 15 amino acids long. The TCR was taken from a human donor in good health (CMV status not recorded). Some clones in this sample may be carry-over from other donors' samples. This rearrangement joins TRBV7-2 to TRBJ2-7; TRBD2 matches 8 bases. Material: CD8+ T cells from PBMCs. CDR3 coding DNA: TGTGCCAGCAGCCCCGCGAGCGGGGGAACCTACGAGCAGTACTTC. Amino acids: CASSPASGGTYEQYF.